This TCR beta chain was observed in a study of CD8 T cells in Susac syndrome. Study as a whole: Among sequenced Susac syndrome patients, 5 or 6 had active disease and roughly eight were in remission. Study observations and caveats: Across the total CD8+ repertoires, about 15 Susac-specific public clones were detected, and across the CD8+ TEMRA repertoires, four or five such clones were detected.

The CDR3 extends over 14 amino acids. Deletions cut 0 bases from V and 7 bases from J, with 12 bases between. Germline V gene data show CDR1 as MNHEY and CDR2 as SMNVEV (reference sequence). To note about this clonotype: Its antigen remains unknown.

Roughly 0.45 to 1 ug RNA was reverse transcribed with random hexamers. TCRdb processed the immunoSEQ multiplex PCR reads anew with MiXCR; each CDR3 protein has one entry. The sample contains tens of thousands of distinct CDR3 sequences, about 96% of which appear only once. Sequencing input: CD8+ T cells from PBMCs. The genes are TRBV27 and TRBJ2-5; D not certain. The origin of this receptor is a human donor with Susac syndrome. The CDR3 DNA follows: TGTGCCAGCAGTTTATCTCTGGGCTGGGGGACCCAGTACTTC. It codes for CASSLSLGWGTQYF.